This T cell receptor beta chain was recorded in a study of T-cell memory formation after mild COVID-19 (dated by TCRdb to the early 2020s). General notes on the study: TCR sequence clusters from the two donors were largely donor specific. T-cell clones expanding and contracting after mild COVID-19 in a couple of donors were tracked by longitudinal TCRalpha and TCRbeta repertoire sequencing. The cohort comprised two young, previously healthy adult volunteers, one female and one male.

By sample share, this clonotype is medium-sized (0.01 to 0.1%). This clone's antigen is unknown. No qualities accompany the bases; no much larger clone lies one base away. Here is what the overall study found, with its caveats: The second-wave clones that peaked on day 37 were not confirmed to be SARS-CoV-2 specific. The study included only two mild cases, and larger cohorts that include severe cases with pre-infection samples were judged to be necessary. Clones contracting from day 15 to 85 had balanced CD4/CD8 phenotypes, while a second wave expanding from day 15 to 37 was biased towards CD4+. Contracting CD4+ clones were located mainly in the CM and EM memory subsets, whereas CD8+ clones were found to be enriched in EMRA. The detection of some responding clones in pre-infection memory suggests that pre-existing cross-reactive memory T cells joined the SARS-CoV-2 response.

Ficoll-Paque density gradient centrifugation was the method used to isolate PBMCs. The run used an Illumina NovaSeq 6000. TCRalpha and TCRbeta cDNA libraries were constructed by 5'RACE with constant-segment primers, with sample barcodes and unique molecular identifiers being introduced. Trizol reagent was used to extract RNA from every sample. Amplification of the libraries took two PCR steps, and the second step added a second sample barcode plus Illumina TruSeq adapters. Sequencing of libraries was performed on an Illumina NovaSeq with 2 x 150 bp paired-end reads. The original pipeline was this. The reads were demultiplexed and collapsed into UMI-guided consensus sequences using migec v1.2.7. Using mixcr v2.1.11, UMI consensuses were aligned to TRA and TRB V and J templates and then assembled into clonotypes. A clonotype was counted as expanded or contracted only if both edgeR and NoisET called the change significant, with noise models trained on biological replicates. edgeR calls used a false discovery rate-adjusted p below 0.01 and a log2 fold-change threshold of 1. PCA with hierarchical clustering of max-normalized trajectories of the 1000 most abundant clonotypes was used as exploratory dynamics analysis. The CD4 or CD8 phenotype of responding clones was assigned using the separately sequenced CD4+ and CD8+ repertoires. The public reads were quality trimmed at Q25 with fastp and then assembled into clones with MiXCR by TCRdb, keeping productive beta chains. When rows share a CDR3 protein, they turn into one entry using the most common DNA and genes. It is TCRdb's table, rather than the study itself, that gives the V and J calls and clone size. The sample table contains 110,000 to 150,000 distinct CDR3 sequences; only one count was recorded for about 23% of them. Roughly a quarter of the sample comes from the top ten.

The germline V gene (reference sequence) yields GTSNPN for CDR1 and SVGIG for CDR2. The CDR3 numbers 14 residues from cysteine through phenylalanine. The entry retains the CDR3 DNA only, 42 bases that are in frame from base 1. For this chain, trimming is 2 bases at the V end and 4 bases at the J end, and the number of junction bases without a gene match is 4. Recombination linked TRBV30 to TRBJ2-2; 7 bases in between match TRBD1. Sequenced material: PBMCs or a T cell subset sorted from them (not recorded which). This TCR derives from an adult woman who had mild COVID-19 (a few samples of this study predate the infection). The sample titles of this study are shuffled in the database, so cell type and time point are left out; the donor was told from shared clones. The CDR3 protein: CAWSWGQPTGELFF. The DNA sequence is as follows: TGTGCCTGGAGTTGGGGACAGCCCACCGGGGAGCTGTTTTTT. The CDR3, completed at both ends by the reference TRBV30 and TRBJ2-2 genes, gives the full variable domain SQTIHQWPATLVQPVGSPLSLECTVEGTSNPNLYWYRQAAGRGLQLLFYSVGIGQISSEVPQNLSASRPQDRQFILSSKKLLLSDSGFYLCAWSWGQPTGELFFGEGSRLTVL.